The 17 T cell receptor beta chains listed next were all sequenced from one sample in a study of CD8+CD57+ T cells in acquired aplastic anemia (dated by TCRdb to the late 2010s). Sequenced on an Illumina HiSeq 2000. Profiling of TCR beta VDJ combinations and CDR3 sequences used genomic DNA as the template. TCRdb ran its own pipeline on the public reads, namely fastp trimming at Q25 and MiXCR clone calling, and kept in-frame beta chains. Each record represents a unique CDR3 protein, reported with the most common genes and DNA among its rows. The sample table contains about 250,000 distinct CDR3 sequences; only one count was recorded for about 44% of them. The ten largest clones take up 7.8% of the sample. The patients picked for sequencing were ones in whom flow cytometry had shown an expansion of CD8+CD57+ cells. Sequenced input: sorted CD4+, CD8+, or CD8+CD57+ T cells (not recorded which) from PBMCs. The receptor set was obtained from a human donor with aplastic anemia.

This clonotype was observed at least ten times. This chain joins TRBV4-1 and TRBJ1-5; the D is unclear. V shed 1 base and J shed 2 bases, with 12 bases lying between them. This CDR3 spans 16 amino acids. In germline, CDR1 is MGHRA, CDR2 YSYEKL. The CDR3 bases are TGCGCCAGCAGCCAAGTATACTGGAGGGGCAATCAGCCCCAGCATTTT. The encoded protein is CASSQVYWRGNQPQHF.

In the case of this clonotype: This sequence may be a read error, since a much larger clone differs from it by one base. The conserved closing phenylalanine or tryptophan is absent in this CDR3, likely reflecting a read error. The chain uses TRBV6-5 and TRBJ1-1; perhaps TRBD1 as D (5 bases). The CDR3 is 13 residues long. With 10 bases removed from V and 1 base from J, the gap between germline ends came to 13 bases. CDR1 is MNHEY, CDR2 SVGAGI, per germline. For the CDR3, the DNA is TGTGCCACCCAGATAACAGGGAACACTGAAGCTTTCCTT. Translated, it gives CATQITGNTEAFL.

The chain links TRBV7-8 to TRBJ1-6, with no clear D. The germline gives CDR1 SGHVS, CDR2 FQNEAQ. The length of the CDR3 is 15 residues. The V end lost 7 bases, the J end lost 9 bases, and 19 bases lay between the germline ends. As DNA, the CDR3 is TGTGCCAGCACCCAAGGGAGGGAGGGTCTTTCACCCCTCCACTTT. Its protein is CASTQGREGLSPLHF.

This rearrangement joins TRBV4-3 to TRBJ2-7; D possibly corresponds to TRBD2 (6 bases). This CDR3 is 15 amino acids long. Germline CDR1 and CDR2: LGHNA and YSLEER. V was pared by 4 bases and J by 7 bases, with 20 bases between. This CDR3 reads CASSPSASSYNEQYF. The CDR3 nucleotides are TGCGCCAGCAGCCCTAGCGCGAGCTCCTACAATGAGCAGTACTTC.

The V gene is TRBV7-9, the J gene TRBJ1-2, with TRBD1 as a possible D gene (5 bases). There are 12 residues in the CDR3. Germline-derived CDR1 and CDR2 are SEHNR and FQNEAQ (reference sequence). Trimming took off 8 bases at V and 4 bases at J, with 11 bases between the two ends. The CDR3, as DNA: TGTGCCAGCTCGGGCGGGGCCTATGGCTACACCTTC. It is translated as CASSGGAYGYTF.

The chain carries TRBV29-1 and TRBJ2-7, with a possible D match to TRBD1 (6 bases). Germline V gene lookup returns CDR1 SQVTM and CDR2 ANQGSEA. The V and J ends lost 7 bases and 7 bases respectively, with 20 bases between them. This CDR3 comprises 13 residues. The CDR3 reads CSARTADLREQYF. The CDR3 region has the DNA TGCAGCGCTCGGACAGCGGACCTGCGGGAGCAGTACTTC.

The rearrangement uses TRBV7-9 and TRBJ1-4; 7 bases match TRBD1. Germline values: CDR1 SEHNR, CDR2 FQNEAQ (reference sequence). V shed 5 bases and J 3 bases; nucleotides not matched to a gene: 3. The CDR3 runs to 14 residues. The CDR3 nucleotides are TGTGCCAGCAGCCCGGGACAGCCTAATGAAAAACTGTTTTTT. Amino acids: CASSPGQPNEKLFF.

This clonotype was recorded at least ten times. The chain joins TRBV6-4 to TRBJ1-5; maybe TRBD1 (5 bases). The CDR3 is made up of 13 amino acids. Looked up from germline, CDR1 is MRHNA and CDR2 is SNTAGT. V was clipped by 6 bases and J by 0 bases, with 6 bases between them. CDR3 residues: CASRQVSNQPQHF. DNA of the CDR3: TGTGCCAGCAGACAGGTTAGCAATCAGCCCCAGCATTTT.

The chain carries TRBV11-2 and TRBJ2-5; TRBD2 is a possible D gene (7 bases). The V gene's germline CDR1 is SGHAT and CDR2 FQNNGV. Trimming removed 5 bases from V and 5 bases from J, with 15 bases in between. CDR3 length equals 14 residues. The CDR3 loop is CASSEGGGHETQYF. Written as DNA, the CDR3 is TGTGCCAGCAGCGAAGGGGGGGGGCACGAGACCCAGTACTTC.

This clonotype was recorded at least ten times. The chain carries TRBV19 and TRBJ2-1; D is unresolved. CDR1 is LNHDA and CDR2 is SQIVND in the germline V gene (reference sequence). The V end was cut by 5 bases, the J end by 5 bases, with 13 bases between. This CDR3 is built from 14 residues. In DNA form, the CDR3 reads TGTGCCAGTAGTGCTGGCGGATACCACAATGAGCAGTTCTTC. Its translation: CASSAGGYHNEQFF.

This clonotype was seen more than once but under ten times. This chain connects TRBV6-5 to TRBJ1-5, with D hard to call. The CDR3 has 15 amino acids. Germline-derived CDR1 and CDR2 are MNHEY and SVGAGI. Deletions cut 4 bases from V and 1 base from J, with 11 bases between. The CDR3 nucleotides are TGTGCCAGCAGTTTAAGGGATGGGAGCAATCAGCCCCAGCATTTT. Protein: CASSLRDGSNQPQHF.

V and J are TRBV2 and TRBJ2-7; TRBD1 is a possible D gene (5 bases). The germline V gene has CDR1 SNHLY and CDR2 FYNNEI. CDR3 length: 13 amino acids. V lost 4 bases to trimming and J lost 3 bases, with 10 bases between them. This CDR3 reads CASSVTVDYEQYF. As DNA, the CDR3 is TGTGCCAGCAGTGTGACAGTGGACTACGAGCAGTACTTC.

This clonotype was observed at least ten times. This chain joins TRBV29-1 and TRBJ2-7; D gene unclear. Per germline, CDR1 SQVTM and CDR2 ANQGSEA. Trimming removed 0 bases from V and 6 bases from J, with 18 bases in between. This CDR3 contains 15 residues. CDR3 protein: CSVEDPGDVYREQYF. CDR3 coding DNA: TGCAGCGTTGAAGATCCCGGAGACGTATATCGCGAGCAGTACTTC.

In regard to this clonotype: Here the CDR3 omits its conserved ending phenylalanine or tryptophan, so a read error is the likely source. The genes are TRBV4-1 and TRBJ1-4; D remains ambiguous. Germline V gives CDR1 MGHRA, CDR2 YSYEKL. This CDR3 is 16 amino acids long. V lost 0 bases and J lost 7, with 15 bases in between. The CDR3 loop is CASSQETLPGREKLFS. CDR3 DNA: TGCGCCAGCAGCCAAGAGACGCTACCGGGTCGTGAAAAACTGTTTTCT.

The CDR3 DNA sequence: TGTGCCAGCAGCGTAGGATTTTCGGACAGGGGGACGGAGACCCAGTACTTC. Translated, it gives CASSVGFSDRGTETQYF. This chain links TRBV7-3 with TRBJ2-5; 10 bases map to TRBD1. Germline lookup yields CDR1 SGHTA and CDR2 FQGTGA. The CDR3 covers 17 residues. The J segment lost 5 bases and the V segment lost 5 bases, leaving 14 bases of the junction unmatched.

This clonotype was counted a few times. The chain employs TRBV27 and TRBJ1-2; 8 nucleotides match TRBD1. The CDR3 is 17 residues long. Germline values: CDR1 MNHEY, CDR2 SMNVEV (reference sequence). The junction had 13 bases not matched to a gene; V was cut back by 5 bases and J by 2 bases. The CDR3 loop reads CASSLQTPGTGNYGYTF. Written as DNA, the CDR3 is TGTGCCAGCAGTCTTCAAACTCCCGGGACAGGAAACTATGGCTACACCTTC.

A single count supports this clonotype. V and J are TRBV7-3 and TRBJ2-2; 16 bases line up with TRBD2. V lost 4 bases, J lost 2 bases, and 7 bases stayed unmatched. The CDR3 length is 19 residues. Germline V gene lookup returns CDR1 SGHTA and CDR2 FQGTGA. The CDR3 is CASSSPGLAGGPNTGELFF. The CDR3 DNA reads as TGTGCCAGCAGCTCCCCGGGACTAGCGGGAGGGCCAAACACCGGGGAGCTGTTTTTT.